This T cell receptor beta chain is drawn from a study of response to subunit inactivated influenza vaccine. V lost 3 bases to trimming and J lost 5 bases, with 16 bases between them. The CDR3 contains 15 residues. Germline V lookup: CDR1 SGHTA, CDR2 FQGNSA. MiXCR, run by TCRdb on the RT-PCR reads, gives a single entry per CDR3 protein. The data hold approximately 500,000 distinct CDR3 sequences, with less than 15% observed a single time. The starting material was PBMCs from blood, obtained approximately 12 days after vaccination. This chain uses TRBV7-2 with TRBJ2-5, with a weak D call TRBD2 (6 bases). The TCR comes from a man aged 50-59 years who received an inactivated influenza vaccine. This CDR3 is CASSFAYSGSETQYF. CDR3 bases: TGTGCCAGCAGCTTTGCCTACAGCGGGTCGGAGACCCAGTACTTC.